The TCR beta chain described here comes from a study of blood T cell repertoires in COVID-19. Study in general: COVID-19 samples collected from the United States, Italy and Spain covered acute and convalescent phases. T cells, B-cell-depleted T cells, or PBMCs provided the cDNA or gDNA that served as material.

The trim removed 3 bases at V and 8 bases at J, leaving 12 bases unmatched. Germline CDR1 KGHDR, CDR2 SFDVKD. This CDR3 spans 16 amino acids. One Seattle source followed patients from active infection through their disease course. Per the authors' pipeline: The assay estimated nucleated cells by amplifying reference gene primers. The table came from immunoSEQ multiplex PCR; TCRdb's copy has only in-frame clones and leaves some out. V and J calls and clone size are copied from that table; D and trimming were computed from the DNA. Of 90,000 to 100,000 clones in the sample, about 89% were seen once. V is TRBV24-1 and J is TRBJ2-1; TRBD2 aligns across 7 bases. The sequenced sample consisted of peripheral blood. The TCR sequence derives from a man between 60 and 75 years old with COVID-19, enrolled during active disease. The DNA of the CDR3 is TGTGCCACCAGTGATCCCCTAGCGGAGTCTGCGGATGAGCAGTTCTTC. It yields the protein CATSDPLAESADEQFF.